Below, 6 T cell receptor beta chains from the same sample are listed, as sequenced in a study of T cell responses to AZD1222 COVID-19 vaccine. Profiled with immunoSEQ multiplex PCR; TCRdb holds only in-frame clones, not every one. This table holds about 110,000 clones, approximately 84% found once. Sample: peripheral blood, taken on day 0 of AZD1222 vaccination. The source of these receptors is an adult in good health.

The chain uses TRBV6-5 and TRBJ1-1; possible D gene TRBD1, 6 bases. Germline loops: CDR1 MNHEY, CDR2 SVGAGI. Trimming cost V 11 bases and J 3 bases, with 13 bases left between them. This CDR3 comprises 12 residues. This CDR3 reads CAGHREDTEAFF. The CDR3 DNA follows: TGTGCCGGGCACAGGGAGGACACTGAAGCTTTCTTT.

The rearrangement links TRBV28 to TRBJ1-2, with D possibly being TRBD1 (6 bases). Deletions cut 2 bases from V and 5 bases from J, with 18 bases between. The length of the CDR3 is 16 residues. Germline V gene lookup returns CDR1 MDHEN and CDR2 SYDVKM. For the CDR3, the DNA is TGTGCCAGCAGTTTACCCGGACAGTCGGGCTTTTATGGCTACACCTTC. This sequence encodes CASSLPGQSGFYGYTF.

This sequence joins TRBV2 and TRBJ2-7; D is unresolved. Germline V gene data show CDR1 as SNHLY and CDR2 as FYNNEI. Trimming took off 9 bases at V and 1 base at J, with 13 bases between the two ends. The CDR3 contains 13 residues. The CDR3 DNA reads TGTGCCAGTTTCTCAGACACTTCCTACGAGCAGTACTTC. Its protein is CASFSDTSYEQYF.

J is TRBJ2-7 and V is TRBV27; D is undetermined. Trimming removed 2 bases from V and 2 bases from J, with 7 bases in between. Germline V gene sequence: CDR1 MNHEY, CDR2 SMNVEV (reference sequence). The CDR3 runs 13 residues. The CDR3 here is CASSLDGPYEQYF. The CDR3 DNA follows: TGTGCCAGCAGTTTAGACGGTCCCTACGAGCAGTACTTC.

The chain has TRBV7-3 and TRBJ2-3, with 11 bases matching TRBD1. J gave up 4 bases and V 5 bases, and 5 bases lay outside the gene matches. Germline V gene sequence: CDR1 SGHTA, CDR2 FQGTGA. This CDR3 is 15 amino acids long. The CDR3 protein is CASSPGQGASDTQYF. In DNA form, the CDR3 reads TGTGCCAGCAGCCCCGGACAGGGGGCTTCAGATACGCAGTATTTT.

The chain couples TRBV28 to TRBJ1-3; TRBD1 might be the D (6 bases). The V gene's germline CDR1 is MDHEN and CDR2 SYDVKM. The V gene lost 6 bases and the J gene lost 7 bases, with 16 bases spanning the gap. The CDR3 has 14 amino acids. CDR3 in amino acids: CASSSPQGRNTIYF. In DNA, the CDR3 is TGTGCCAGCAGCTCCCCACAGGGTCGGAACACCATATATTTT. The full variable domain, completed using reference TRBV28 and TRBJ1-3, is DVKVTQSSRYLVKRTGEKVFLECVQDMDHENMFWYRQDPGLGLRLIYFSYDVKMKEKGDIPEGYSVSREKKERFSLILESASTNQTSMYLCASSSPQGRNTIYFGEGSWLTVV.